Here is one T cell receptor (beta chain) with its context. These data are taken from a study of ipilimumab plus nivolumab after autologous stem cell transplantation. Germline CDR1 SGHAT, CDR2 FQNNGV. CDR3 length equals 12 residues. V was clipped by 1 base and J by 6 bases, with 4 bases between them. Libraries were prepared by immunoSEQ multiplex PCR; TCRdb keeps only in-frame clonotypes and omits some of them. Counted here are 11,000 or so clones, 75% occurring once; the ten biggest clones make up more than 9.5%. Sequenced here: PBMCs, sampled in a trial of ipilimumab plus nivolumab as post-transplant consolidation. This receptor was taken from a male donor with multiple myeloma. This chain links TRBV11-2 with TRBJ1-5, with unresolved D. Here the CDR3 DNA reads TGTGCCAGCAGCTTAGGGACTCAGCCCCAGCATTTT. This codes for CASSLGTQPQHF.